This T cell receptor beta chain originates from a study of cytomegalovirus exposure and HLA in healthy donors. General observations from the study: Follow-up analysis seemed to connect common viral pathogens with several of the most significant clusters identified. When analyzed later, a missense DCLRE1C variant was found to be linked to TCR beta V- and J-gene trimming. Within the data, a cluster of highly shared sequence variants was likely a sequencing artifact.

Germline V gene lookup returns CDR1 SGHAT and CDR2 FQNNGV. This CDR3 has 15 amino acids. V was shortened by 3 bases and J by 4 bases, with 15 bases between the two germline ends. Both 60 Vbeta primers and 13 Jbeta primers went into the PCR. Clones were sequenced by immunoSEQ multiplex PCR, and TCRdb holds only the in-frame ones, with some missing. The repertoire consists of approximately 110,000 clones, with roughly 69% occurring once and the leading ten covering about 2.5%. Of note for this clone: As yet, its antigen is unknown.

This clonotype originated in a man aged 50 to 60 in good health and CMV-seropositive. The J gene is TRBJ1-1, the V gene TRBV11-2; D is undetermined. Sample: PBMCs. CDR3 residues: CASSLERGLGTEAFF. DNA for the CDR3: TGTGCCAGCAGCTTGGAGCGAGGGTTGGGCACTGAAGCTTTCTTT. Variable domain in full (rest from reference TRBV11-2 and TRBJ1-1): EAGVAQSPRYKIIEKRQSVAFWCNPISGHATLYWYQQILGQGPKLLIQFQNNGVVDDSQLPKDRFSAERLKGVDSTLKIQPAKLEDSAVYLCASSLERGLGTEAFFGQGTRLTVV.